This TCR beta chain was found in a study of shared clonotypes between healthy human individuals. Study-wide background: Each donor's CD4 naive and CD4 memory cells filled three plates apiece, CD8 naive two, and CD8 memory one.

Terminally differentiated effector memory CD45RA+ cells were left out of the naive CD8 fraction, which was CD45RO-negative and positively selected for CCR7. The deep-level immunoSEQ assay was used. It was across several immunoSEQ plates that each subset's genomic DNA was evenly split. Libraries were prepared by immunoSEQ multiplex PCR; TCRdb keeps only in-frame clonotypes and omits some of them. Altogether roughly 570,000 clones are present, more than 95% being singletons, with the ten largest covering roughly 0.29%. Findings and limits, study-wide: The study found lower generation probabilities in non-shared clonotypes than in those shared by all four donors.

Germline CDR1 SEHNR, CDR2 FQNEAQ (reference sequence). Trimming cost V 3 bases and J 6 bases, with 16 bases left between them. The CDR3 runs to 15 residues. On this clone: Its antigen is not known.

The sample taken for sequencing was naive CD8+ T cells sorted from blood. This chain connects TRBV7-9 to TRBJ2-3; perhaps TRBD2 as D (6 bases). This TCR derives from a man aged 30 to 39 in good health. As DNA, the CDR3 is TGTGCCAGCAGCTTCGCCAGGGCGGGGAGGGATACGCAGTATTTT. It is translated as CASSFARAGRDTQYF.